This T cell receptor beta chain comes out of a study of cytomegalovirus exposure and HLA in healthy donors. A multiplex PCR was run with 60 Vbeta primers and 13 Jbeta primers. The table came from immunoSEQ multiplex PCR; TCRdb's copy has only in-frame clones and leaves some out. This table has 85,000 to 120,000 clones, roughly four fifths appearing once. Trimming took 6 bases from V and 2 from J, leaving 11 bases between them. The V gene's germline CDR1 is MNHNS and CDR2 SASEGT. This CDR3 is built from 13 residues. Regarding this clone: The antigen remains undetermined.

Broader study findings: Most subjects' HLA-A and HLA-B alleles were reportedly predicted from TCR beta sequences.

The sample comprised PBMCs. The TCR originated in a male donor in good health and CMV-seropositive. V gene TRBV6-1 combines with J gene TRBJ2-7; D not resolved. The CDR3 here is CASRPEAPYEQYF. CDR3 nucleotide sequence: TGTGCCAGCAGGCCCGAAGCCCCCTACGAGCAGTACTTC.